The 24 T cell receptor beta chains given below trace back to one sample, sequenced in a study of OX40 agonist ivuxolimab in advanced cancers. The library was produced with the immunoSEQ multiplex PCR assay. Sourced from immuneACCESS, this table was stored by TCRdb with only in-frame sequences that have V and J called. A share of the clones is absent; for the studies checked, an unresolved V gene accounts for under half, and the remainder has no known explanation. Counted in this sample were about 80,000 clones; 84% of them appeared once. In total, the top ten clones hold around 25% of the sample. This specimen consisted of CD4+ or CD8+ T cells sorted from blood, obtained in a trial of the OX40 agonist ivuxolimab. The receptors stem from an adult with an advanced solid tumor such as melanoma, head and neck, liver or kidney cancer.

This chain joins TRBV7-2 and TRBJ2-3, with a possible D match to TRBD2 (5 bases). Trimming pared 5 bases from V and 3 bases from J, leaving 15 bases between. Germline V gene sequence: CDR1 SGHTA, CDR2 FQGNSA. This CDR3 contains 15 residues. CDR3 DNA: TGTGCCAGCAGCACCCGACACCGGGAAACAGATACGCAGTATTTT. It is translated as CASSTRHRETDTQYF.

The genes are TRBV11-2 and TRBJ2-7; D tentatively reads TRBD1 or TRBD2 (5 bases each). V gave up 3 bases and J gave up 5 bases, with 14 bases separating them. Looked up from germline, CDR1 is SGHAT and CDR2 is FQNNGV. The CDR3 sequence is 14 residues long. DNA of the CDR3: TGTGCCAGCAGCTTTTTTAGGGGACCGCACGAGCAGTACTTC. It encodes CASSFFRGPHEQYF.

This clone was counted a single time. The chain combines TRBV29-1 with TRBJ2-3; 7 bases are a match to TRBD2. Trimming took 5 bases from V and 2 from J; bases not matched to a gene: 4. CDR1 is SQVTM and CDR2 is ANQGSEA in the germline V gene. The length of the CDR3 is 13 residues. The CDR3 loop is CSVSTSITDTQYF. The CDR3 DNA sequence: TGCAGCGTTTCGACTAGCATCACAGATACGCAGTATTTT.

V gene TRBV27 combines with J gene TRBJ2-6; D remains unclear. The length of the CDR3 is 13 residues. Trimming took off 6 bases at V and 1 base at J, with 4 bases between the two ends. CDR1 is MNHEY and CDR2 is SMNVEV in the germline V gene (reference sequence). CDR3 protein: CASRHSGANVLTF. The CDR3 nucleotides read TGTGCCAGCAGACATTCTGGGGCCAACGTCCTGACTTTC. Full variable domain (missing parts from reference TRBV27 and TRBJ2-6): EAQVTQNPRYLITVTGKKLTVTCSQNMNHEYMSWYRQDPGLGLRQIYYSMNVEVTDKGDVPEGYKVSRKEKRNFPLILESPSPNQTSLYFCASRHSGANVLTFGAGSRLTVL.

The chain recombines TRBV19 with TRBJ2-5, with D maybe TRBD2 (7 bases). V was cut by 4 bases and J by 0 bases, with 9 bases left in between. Germline lookup yields CDR1 LNHDA and CDR2 SQIVND (reference sequence). The CDR3 has 14 residues. The CDR3 nucleotides read TGTGCCAGTAGTACGGGGGGCTACCAAGAGACCCAGTACTTC. It is translated as CASSTGGYQETQYF.

The chain is built from TRBV15 and TRBJ2-7; the match to TRBD2 covers 13 bases. CDR1 is LNHNV, CDR2 YYDKDF, per germline (reference sequence). V lost 1 base and J lost 4; bases outside the gene matches: 10. This CDR3 has 18 amino acids. The chain's CDR3 is CATSRGTSGGVLGYEQYF. As DNA, the CDR3 is TGTGCCACCAGCAGAGGAACTAGCGGGGGGGTCCTAGGGTACGAGCAGTACTTC.

The chain uses TRBV4-3 and TRBJ2-1; D ambiguous. CDR3 length: 14 amino acids. The ends were cut back, 4 bases at V and 4 bases at J, with 11 bases in the middle. In germline, CDR1 is LGHNA, CDR2 YSLEER. CDR3 sequence (DNA): TGCGCCAGCAGCCTCGGCATAATATACAATGAGCAGTTCTTC. Translating it yields CASSLGIIYNEQFF.

J is TRBJ2-6 and V is TRBV6-4; 11 nucleotides line up with TRBD2. This CDR3 has 17 amino acids. Germline CDR1 is MRHNA and CDR2 is SNTAGT. The V segment lost 8 bases and the J segment 4 bases; nucleotides outside the gene matches: 10. The CDR3 here is CASRLSGGAGGANVLTF. The CDR3 DNA follows: TGTGCCAGCCGCCTTAGCGGGGGGGCAGGCGGGGCCAACGTCCTGACTTTC.

The V and J genes are TRBV28 and TRBJ2-4; 7 nucleotides agree with TRBD2. Germline loops: CDR1 MDHEN, CDR2 SYDVKM. The V gene end was trimmed by 5 bases and the J gene end by 6 bases; junction bases not matched to a gene: 4. This CDR3 comprises 13 residues. CDR3 protein: CASSTRGVNIQYF. DNA of the CDR3: TGTGCCAGCAGTACCCGGGGGGTAAACATTCAGTACTTC.

V usage is TRBV28 and J usage is TRBJ2-7; D not resolved. V gave up 5 bases and J gave up 6 bases, with 23 bases separating them. The CDR3 loop spans 16 amino acids. Germline V gives CDR1 MDHEN, CDR2 SYDVKM. CDR3 in amino acids: CASSRRTRAQTGEQYF. The CDR3 nucleotides read TGTGCCAGCAGTCGGAGAACCCGGGCCCAAACCGGCGAGCAGTACTTC.

CDR3 sequence reads: CASSPTGYGETQYF. As DNA, the CDR3 is TGCGCCAGCAGCCCGACGGGGTACGGAGAGACCCAGTACTTC. The V and J genes are TRBV4-3 and TRBJ2-5; TRBD2 is a possible D gene (5 bases). The CDR3 length is 14 residues. Germline V lookup: CDR1 LGHNA, CDR2 YSLEER. V shed 4 bases and J shed 4 bases, with 13 bases lying between them.

V gene TRBV4-3 combines with J gene TRBJ1-2; 7 bases map to TRBD1. Germline V gives CDR1 LGHNA, CDR2 YSLEER. This CDR3 is built from 15 residues. V lost 4 bases and J lost 3; bases outside the gene matches: 8. The CDR3 protein is CASSLSTGEDYGYTF. CDR3 DNA sequence: TGCGCCAGCAGCCTAAGTACAGGGGAGGACTATGGCTACACCTTC.

The chain couples TRBV28 to TRBJ2-1, with D possibly being TRBD2 (7 bases). The CDR3 has 15 amino acids. Germline V gives CDR1 MDHEN, CDR2 SYDVKM. Trimming stripped 6 bases from V and 10 bases from J, with 22 bases between. CDR3 protein: CASRRGGGPLGEQFF. The CDR3 nucleotides read TGTGCCAGCAGGAGGGGGGGAGGGCCGCTCGGAGAGCAGTTCTTC.

This clone showed up just a few times. The chain recombines TRBV10-3 with TRBJ1-6, with TRBD1 matching 8 bases. J gave up 5 bases and V 6 bases, and 3 bases lay outside the gene matches. Per the germline V gene, CDR1 is ENHRY and CDR2 is SYGVKD. The CDR3 covers 14 residues. The CDR3 DNA reads TGTGCCATCAGCGGGACAGGAGATAATTCACCCCTCCACTTT. Protein product: CAISGTGDNSPLHF.

The rearrangement uses TRBV5-1 and TRBJ2-5, with D unresolved. Germline-derived CDR1 and CDR2 are SGHRS and YFSETQ. This CDR3 comprises 14 residues. Between the trimmed V and J ends, which lost 0 bases and 1 base, there was a span of 7 bases. The CDR3 DNA follows: TGCGCCAGCAGCTTGGGCGGCGTCCAAGAGACCCAGTACTTC. It codes for CASSLGGVQETQYF.

CDR3 nucleotides: TGTGCCAGCAGCGTATTAAGCGGGGGGAAAAATGAGCAGTTCTTC. Its translation is CASSVLSGGKNEQFF. The chain employs TRBV9 and TRBJ2-1; 9 bases align to TRBD2. This CDR3 is 15 amino acids long. From germline, CDR1 is SGDLS and CDR2 YYNGEE. The trim removed 1 base at V and 7 bases at J, leaving 6 bases unmatched. Using reference TRBV9 and TRBJ2-1 for the parts outside the CDR3, the full variable domain is DSGVTQTPKHLITATGQRVTLRCSPRSGDLSVYWYQQSLDQGLQFLIQYYNGEERAKGNILERFSAQQFPDLHSELNLSSLELGDSALYFCASSVLSGGKNEQFFGPGTRLTVL.

This chain links TRBV18 with TRBJ2-7, with a tentative D call TRBD1 (6 bases). Near its end, the DNA agrees better with TRBJ2-1, so the J call may be wrong. This CDR3 is built from 14 residues. CDR1 is KGHSH and CDR2 is LQKENI in the germline V gene. CDR3 protein: CASSQGETYNEQFF. The CDR3 DNA reads as TGTGCCAGCTCACAGGGGGAAACCTACAATGAGCAGTTCTTC.

The chain uses TRBV6-4 and TRBJ2-3; TRBD2 matches 9 bases. This CDR3 has 16 amino acids. The V gene's germline CDR1 is MRHNA and CDR2 SNTAGT. V was pared by 0 bases and J by 4 bases, with 5 bases of the junction left unmatched. The CDR3 region is CASSDSRSGGPDTQYF. DNA for the CDR3: TGTGCCAGCAGTGACTCGAGGAGCGGGGGGCCAGATACGCAGTATTTT.

In DNA, the CDR3 is TGTGCCAGCAGGTTACCGACAGACCCCTATGGCTACACCTTC. As protein: CASRLPTDPYGYTF. The chain employs TRBV2 and TRBJ1-2; tentatively, D is TRBD1 (5 bases). CDR1 SNHLY and CDR2 FYNNEI come from the germline V gene. This CDR3 has 14 residues. V was pared by 6 bases and J by 4 bases, with 15 bases between.

The chain couples TRBV18 to TRBJ2-7, with TRBD2 matching 9 bases. Germline loops: CDR1 KGHSH, CDR2 LQKENI. This CDR3 has 16 amino acids. J was trimmed by 0 bases and V by 5 bases; bases with no gene match: 8. CDR3 region: CASSVAGEKSSYEQYF. In nucleotides, the CDR3 is TGTGCCAGCTCAGTAGCGGGAGAAAAGAGCTCCTACGAGCAGTACTTC. Complete variable domain (other parts from reference TRBV18 and TRBJ2-7): NAGVMQNPRHLVRRRGQEARLRCSPMKGHSHVYWYRQLPEEGLKFMVYLQKENIIDESGMPKERFSAEFPKEGPSILRIQQVVRGDSAAYFCASSVAGEKSSYEQYFGPGTRLTVT.

Only a few counts were recorded for this clone. The chain links TRBV4-3 to TRBJ1-5, with D unclear. Per the germline V gene, CDR1 is LGHNA and CDR2 is YSLEER. The CDR3 is made up of 15 amino acids. V was cut by 0 bases and J by 6 bases, with 12 bases left in between. CDR3 in amino acids: CASSQDLAGGQPQHF. The CDR3 DNA reads TGCGCCAGCAGCCAAGATCTGGCGGGCGGTCAGCCCCAGCATTTT.

The CDR3 sequence is CASSEEDYGYTF. CDR3 bases: TGTGCCAGCAGTGAAGAGGACTATGGCTACACCTTC. The rearrangement links TRBV2 to TRBJ1-2; no firm D call. This CDR3 spans 12 amino acids. Trimming removed 1 base from V and 3 bases from J, with 3 bases in between. Germline assignment: CDR1 SNHLY and CDR2 FYNNEI.

This clone was detected only once. The chain joins TRBV29-1 to TRBJ1-3, with 7 bases fitting TRBD1. This CDR3 has 13 amino acids. Germline CDR1 is SQVTM and CDR2 is ANQGSEA. The ends lost 7 bases at V and 0 bases at J; junction bases unmatched: 3. The CDR3 spells CSGGQSSGNTIYF. CDR3 DNA sequence: TGCAGCGGGGGACAGTCCTCTGGAAACACCATATATTTT. The full variable domain, rest sourced from reference TRBV29-1 and TRBJ1-3, is SAVISQKPSRDICQRGTSLTIQCQVDSQVTMMFWYRQQPGQSLTLIATANQGSEATYESGFVIDKFPISRPNLTFSTLTVSNMSPEDSSIYLCSGGQSSGNTIYFGEGSWLTVV.

The chain is built from TRBV20-1 and TRBJ1-1; no definite D call. The germline V and J ends were trimmed by 3 bases and 2 bases, with 4 bases remaining between them. Germline lookup yields CDR1 DFQATT and CDR2 SNEGSKA (reference sequence). CDR3 length equals 11 residues. CDR3 sequence (DNA): TGCAGTGCTAGGGCCAACACTGAAGCTTTCTTT. It is translated as CSARANTEAFF.